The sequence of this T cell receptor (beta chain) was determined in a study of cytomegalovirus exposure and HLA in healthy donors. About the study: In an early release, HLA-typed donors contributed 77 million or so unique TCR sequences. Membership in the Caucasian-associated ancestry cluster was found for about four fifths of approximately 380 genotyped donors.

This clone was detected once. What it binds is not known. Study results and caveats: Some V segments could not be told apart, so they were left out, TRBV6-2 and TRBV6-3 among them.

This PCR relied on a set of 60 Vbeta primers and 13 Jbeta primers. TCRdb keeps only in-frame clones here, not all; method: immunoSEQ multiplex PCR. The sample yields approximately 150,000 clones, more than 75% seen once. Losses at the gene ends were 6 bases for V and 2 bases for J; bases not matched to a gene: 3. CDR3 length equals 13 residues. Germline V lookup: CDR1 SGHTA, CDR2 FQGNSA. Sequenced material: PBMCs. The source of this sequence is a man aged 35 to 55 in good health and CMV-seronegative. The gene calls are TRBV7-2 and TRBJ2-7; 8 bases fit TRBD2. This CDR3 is CASSEGLAYEQYF. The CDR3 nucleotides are TGTGCCAGCAGTGAGGGACTAGCCTACGAGCAGTACTTC.